The subject of this entry is one T cell receptor (beta chain). Each patient experienced a relapse that followed autologous stem cell transplantation, and brentuximab vedotin exposure varied. The CDR3 covers 14 residues. CDR1 is SGDLS, CDR2 YYNGEE, per germline. The V gene lost 7 bases and the J gene lost 1 base, with 14 bases spanning the gap. The data originate from a study of PD-1 blockade in classical Hodgkin lymphoma. The assay was immunoSEQ multiplex PCR, and TCRdb's table has in-frame clones only and misses some. The sample carries over 11,000 clones, roughly three quarters recorded once. This sequence joins TRBV9 and TRBJ1-1; D possibly corresponds to TRBD1 (5 bases). Source: peripheral blood mononuclear cells (PBMCs), taken before the second cycle of nivolumab. This clonotype was obtained from a human donor with classical Hodgkin lymphoma. The CDR3 reads CASSGTVGNTEAFF. DNA of the CDR3: TGTGCCAGCTCGGGGACCGTCGGGAACACTGAAGCTTTCTTT.